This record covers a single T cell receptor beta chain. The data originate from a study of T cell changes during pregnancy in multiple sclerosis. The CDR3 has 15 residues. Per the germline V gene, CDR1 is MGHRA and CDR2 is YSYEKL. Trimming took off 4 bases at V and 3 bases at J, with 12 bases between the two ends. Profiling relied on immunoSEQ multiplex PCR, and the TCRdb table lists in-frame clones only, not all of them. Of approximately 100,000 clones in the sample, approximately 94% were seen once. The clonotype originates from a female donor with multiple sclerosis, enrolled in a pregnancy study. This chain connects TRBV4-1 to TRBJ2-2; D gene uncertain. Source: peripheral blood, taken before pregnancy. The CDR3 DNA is TGCGCCAGCAGCCGAAGTGGAGTGGACACCGGGGAGCTGTTTTTT. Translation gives CASSRSGVDTGELFF.